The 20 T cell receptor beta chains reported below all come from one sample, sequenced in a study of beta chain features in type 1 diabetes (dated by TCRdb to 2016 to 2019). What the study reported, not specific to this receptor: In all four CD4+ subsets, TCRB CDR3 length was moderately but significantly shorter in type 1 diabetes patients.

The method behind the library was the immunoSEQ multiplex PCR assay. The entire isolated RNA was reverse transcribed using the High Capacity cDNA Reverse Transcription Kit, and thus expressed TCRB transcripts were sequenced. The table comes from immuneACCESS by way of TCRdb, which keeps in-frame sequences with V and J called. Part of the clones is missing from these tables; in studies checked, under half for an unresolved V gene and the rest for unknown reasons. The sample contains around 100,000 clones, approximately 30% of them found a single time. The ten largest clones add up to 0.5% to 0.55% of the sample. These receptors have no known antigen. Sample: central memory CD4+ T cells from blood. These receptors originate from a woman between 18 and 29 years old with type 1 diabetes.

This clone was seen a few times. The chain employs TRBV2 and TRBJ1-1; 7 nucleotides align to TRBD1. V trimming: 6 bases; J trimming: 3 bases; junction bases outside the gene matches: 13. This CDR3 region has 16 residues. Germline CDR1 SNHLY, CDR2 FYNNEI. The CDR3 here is CASSSGGGREYTEAFF. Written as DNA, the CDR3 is TGTGCCAGCAGCTCAGGAGGGGGCAGGGAATACACTGAAGCTTTCTTT.

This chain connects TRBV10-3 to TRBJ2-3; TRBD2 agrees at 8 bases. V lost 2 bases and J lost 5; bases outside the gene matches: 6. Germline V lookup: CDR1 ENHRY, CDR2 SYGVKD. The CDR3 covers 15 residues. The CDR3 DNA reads TGTGCCATCAGTGAGCCAGCGGGAGAATTAGATACGCAGTATTTT. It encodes CAISEPAGELDTQYF.

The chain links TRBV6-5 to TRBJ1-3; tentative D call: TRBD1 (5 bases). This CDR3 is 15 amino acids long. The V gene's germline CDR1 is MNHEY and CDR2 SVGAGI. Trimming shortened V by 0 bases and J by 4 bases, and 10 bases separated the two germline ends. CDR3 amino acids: CASSYSTVGGNTIYF. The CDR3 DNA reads TGTGCCAGCAGTTACTCGACAGTAGGAGGAAACACCATATATTTT.

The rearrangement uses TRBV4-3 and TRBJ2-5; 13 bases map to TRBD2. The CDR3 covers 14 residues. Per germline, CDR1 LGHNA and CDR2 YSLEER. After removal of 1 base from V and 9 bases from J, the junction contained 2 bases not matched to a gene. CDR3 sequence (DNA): TGCGCCAGCAGCCAAGGGGGACTAGCGGGGTCCCAGTACTTC. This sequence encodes CASSQGGLAGSQYF.

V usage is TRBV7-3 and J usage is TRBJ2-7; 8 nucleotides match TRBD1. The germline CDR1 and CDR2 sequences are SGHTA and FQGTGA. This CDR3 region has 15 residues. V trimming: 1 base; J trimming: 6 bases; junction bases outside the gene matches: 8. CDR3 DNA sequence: TGTGCCAGCAGCTTAATCCAGGGGGCGCGTAGCGAGCAGTACTTC. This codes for CASSLIQGARSEQYF.

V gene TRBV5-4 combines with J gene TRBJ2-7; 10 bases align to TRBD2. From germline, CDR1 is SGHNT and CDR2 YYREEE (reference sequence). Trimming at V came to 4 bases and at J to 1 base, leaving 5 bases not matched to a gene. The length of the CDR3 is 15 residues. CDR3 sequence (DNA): TGTGCCAGCAGCGGAGGGACTAGCGCTTCCTACGAGCAGTACGTC. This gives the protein CASSGGTSASYEQYV.

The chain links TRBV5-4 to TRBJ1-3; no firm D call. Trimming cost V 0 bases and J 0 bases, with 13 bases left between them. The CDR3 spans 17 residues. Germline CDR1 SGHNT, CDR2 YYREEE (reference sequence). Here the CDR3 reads CASSLVLDFSSGNTIYF. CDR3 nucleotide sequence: TGTGCCAGCAGCTTGGTCTTGGACTTCAGCTCTGGAAACACCATATATTTT.

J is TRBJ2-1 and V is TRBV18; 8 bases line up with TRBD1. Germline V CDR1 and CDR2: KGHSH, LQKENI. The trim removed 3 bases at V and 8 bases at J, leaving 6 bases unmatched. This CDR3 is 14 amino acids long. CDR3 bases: TGTGCCAGCTCACCGGATGACAGGGGACATGAGCAGTTCTTC. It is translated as CASSPDDRGHEQFF.

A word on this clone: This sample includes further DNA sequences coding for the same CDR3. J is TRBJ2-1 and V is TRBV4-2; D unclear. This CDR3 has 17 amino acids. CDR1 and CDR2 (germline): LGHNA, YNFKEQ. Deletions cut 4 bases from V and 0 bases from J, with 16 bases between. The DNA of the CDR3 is TGTGCCAGCAGCCCAGACGTACGGTCGAGCTCCTACAATGAGCAGTTCTTC. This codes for CASSPDVRSSSYNEQFF.

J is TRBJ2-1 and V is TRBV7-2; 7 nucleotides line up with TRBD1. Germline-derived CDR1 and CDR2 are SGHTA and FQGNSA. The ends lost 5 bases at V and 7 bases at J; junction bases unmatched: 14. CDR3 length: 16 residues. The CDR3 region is CASSPTGADIVNEQFF. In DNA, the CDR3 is TGTGCCAGCAGCCCCACAGGGGCGGACATAGTAAATGAGCAGTTCTTC.

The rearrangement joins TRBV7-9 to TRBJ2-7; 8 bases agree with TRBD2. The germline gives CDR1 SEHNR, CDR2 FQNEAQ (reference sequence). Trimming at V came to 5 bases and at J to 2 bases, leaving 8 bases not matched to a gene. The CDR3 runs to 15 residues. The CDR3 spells CASSRSGGGTYEQYV. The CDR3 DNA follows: TGTGCCAGCAGCCGTTCGGGCGGGGGGACCTACGAGCAGTACGTC.

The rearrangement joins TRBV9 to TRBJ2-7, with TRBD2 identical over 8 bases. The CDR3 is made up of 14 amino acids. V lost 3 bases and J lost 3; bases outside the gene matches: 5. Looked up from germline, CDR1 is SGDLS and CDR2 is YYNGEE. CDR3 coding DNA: TGTGCCAGCAGCGCGTCCGGGACTAGCTACGAGCAGTACTTC. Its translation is CASSASGTSYEQYF.

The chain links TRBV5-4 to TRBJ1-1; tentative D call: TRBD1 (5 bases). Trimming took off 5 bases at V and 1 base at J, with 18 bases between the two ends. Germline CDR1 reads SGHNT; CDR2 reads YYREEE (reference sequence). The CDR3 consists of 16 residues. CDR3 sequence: CASSPRQKRSNTEAFF. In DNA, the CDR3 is TGTGCCAGCAGTCCCCGACAGAAAAGATCGAACACTGAAGCTTTCTTT.

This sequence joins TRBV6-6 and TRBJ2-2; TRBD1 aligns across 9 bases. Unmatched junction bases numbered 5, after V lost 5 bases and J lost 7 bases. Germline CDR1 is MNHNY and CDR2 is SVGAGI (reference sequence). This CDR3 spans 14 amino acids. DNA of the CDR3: TGTGCCAGCAGTGGACAGGGGATACACGGGGAGCTGTTTTTT. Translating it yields CASSGQGIHGELFF.

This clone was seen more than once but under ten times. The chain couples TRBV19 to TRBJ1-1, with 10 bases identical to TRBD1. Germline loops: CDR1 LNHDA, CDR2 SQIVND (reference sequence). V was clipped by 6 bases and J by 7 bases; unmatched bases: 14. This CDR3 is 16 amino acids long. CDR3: CASRHFPGTGVIEAFF. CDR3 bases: TGTGCCAGTAGGCACTTCCCCGGGACAGGGGTGATTGAAGCTTTCTTT.

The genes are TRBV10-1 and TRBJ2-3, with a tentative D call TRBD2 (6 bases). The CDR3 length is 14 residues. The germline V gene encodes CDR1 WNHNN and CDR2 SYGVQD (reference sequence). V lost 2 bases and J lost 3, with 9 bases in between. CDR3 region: CASSEAGSTDTQYF. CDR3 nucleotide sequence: TGCGCCAGCAGTGAGGCGGGATCAACAGATACGCAGTATTTT.

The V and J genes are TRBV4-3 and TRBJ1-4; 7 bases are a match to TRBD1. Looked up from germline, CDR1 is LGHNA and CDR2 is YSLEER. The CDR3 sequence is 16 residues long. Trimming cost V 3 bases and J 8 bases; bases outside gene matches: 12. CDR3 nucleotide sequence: TGCGCCAGCAGCCAGACAGGGAAATACCCCCCGGAAAAACTGTTTTTT. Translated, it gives CASSQTGKYPPEKLFF.

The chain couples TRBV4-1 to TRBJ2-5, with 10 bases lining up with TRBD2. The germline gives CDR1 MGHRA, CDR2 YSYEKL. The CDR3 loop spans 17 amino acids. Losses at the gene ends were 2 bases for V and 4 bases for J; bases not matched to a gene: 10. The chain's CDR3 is CASSQRLQREGGETQYF. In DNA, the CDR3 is TGCGCCAGCAGCCAACGCCTCCAGCGGGAGGGAGGAGAGACCCAGTACTTC.

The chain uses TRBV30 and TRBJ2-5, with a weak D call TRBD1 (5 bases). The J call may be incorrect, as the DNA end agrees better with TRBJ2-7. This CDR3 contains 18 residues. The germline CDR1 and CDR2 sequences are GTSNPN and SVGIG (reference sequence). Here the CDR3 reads CAWTRRLASKGHSYEQYF. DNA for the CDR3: TGTGCCTGGACGCGCAGGCTCGCCTCCAAAGGACATTCCTACGAGCAGTACTTC.

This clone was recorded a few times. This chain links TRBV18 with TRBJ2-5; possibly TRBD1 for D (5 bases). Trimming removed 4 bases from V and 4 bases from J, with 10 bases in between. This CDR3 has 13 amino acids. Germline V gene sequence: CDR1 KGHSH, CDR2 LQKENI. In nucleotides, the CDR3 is TGTGCCAGCTCACAGGGGTTCAGAGAGACCCAGTACTTC. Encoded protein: CASSQGFRETQYF.